The T cell receptor (beta chain) under discussion was sequenced for a study of PD-1 blockade in classical Hodgkin lymphoma. The time point is: newly diagnosed, previously untreated cHL patient sample. Thawed PBMCs underwent magnetic negative selection to yield purified CD4+ T cells. PBMCs from patients with newly diagnosed, untreated classical Hodgkin lymphoma served as a comparison group for the relapsed/refractory trial patients. Here immunoSEQ multiplex PCR was the method, and the copy in TCRdb shows in-frame clones only, minus some. The sample carries 20,000 to 25,000 clones, approximately 92% recorded once. The CDR3 is made up of 16 amino acids. Germline CDR1 is SGHAT and CDR2 is FQNNGV. The V and J ends lost 1 base and 0 bases respectively, with 10 bases between them. Remarks on this clone: What it recognizes is unknown.

Study-wide results and limits: Lower baseline TCR diversity was reported for newly diagnosed patients than for healthy donors. What drove the repertoire differences, possibly disease activity or prior therapy, has not been defined.

The clonotype originates from a human donor with classical Hodgkin lymphoma. The gene calls are TRBV11-2 and TRBJ2-1; D possibly uses TRBD1 or TRBD2 (5 bases each). The sample consisted of CD4+ T cells from blood. The CDR3 spells CASSLVGPSSYNEQFF. Written as DNA, the CDR3 is TGTGCCAGCAGCTTAGTGGGACCGAGCTCCTACAATGAGCAGTTCTTC.